Below, one TCR beta chain is given with its context. Germline V gives CDR1 SQVTM, CDR2 ANQGSEA. The CDR3 covers 14 residues. V was pared by 7 bases and J by 9 bases, with 25 bases between. This entry comes from a study of blood T cell repertoires in COVID-19. Produced via immunoSEQ multiplex PCR; TCRdb's table is partial and in-frame only. The sample has roughly 140,000 clones, 84% seen once. J is TRBJ2-7 and V is TRBV29-1; possibly TRBD1 for D (6 bases). The sequence derives from a woman in her forties or fifties who had been exposed to COVID-19. Sequenced: PBMCs or T cells enriched from blood (not recorded which). In DNA, the CDR3 is TGCAGCGCTGTACAAGGCCAAGGGGGTAGAGGGCAGTACTTC. This translates into CSAVQGQGGRGQYF.